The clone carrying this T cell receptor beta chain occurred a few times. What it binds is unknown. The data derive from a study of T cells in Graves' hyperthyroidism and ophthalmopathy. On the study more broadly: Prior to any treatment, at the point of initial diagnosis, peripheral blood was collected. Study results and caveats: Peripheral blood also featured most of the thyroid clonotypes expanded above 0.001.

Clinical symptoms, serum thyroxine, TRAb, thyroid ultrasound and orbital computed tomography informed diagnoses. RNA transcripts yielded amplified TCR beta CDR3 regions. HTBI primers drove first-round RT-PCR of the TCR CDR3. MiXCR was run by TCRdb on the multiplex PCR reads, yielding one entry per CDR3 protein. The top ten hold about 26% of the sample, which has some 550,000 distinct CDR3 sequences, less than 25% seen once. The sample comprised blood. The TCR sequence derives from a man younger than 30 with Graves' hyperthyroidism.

The CDR3 nucleotides read TGTGCCAGCAATCCAAAGGGTAACACTGAAGCTTTCTTT. Amino acids: CASNPKGNTEAFF. The chain employs TRBV2 and TRBJ1-1, with D unresolved. Per germline, CDR1 SNHLY and CDR2 FYNNEI. This CDR3 is built from 13 residues. The V end lost 7 bases, the J end lost 2 bases, and 11 bases lay between the germline ends.